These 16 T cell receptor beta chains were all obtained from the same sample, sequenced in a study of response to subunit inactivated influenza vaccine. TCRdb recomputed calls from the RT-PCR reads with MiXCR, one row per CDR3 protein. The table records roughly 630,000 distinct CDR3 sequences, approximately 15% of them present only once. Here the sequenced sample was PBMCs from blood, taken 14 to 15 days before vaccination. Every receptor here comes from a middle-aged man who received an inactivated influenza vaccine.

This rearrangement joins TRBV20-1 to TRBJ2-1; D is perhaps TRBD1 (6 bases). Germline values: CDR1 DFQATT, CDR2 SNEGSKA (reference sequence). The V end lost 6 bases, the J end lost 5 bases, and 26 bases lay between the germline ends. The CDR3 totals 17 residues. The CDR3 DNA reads TGCAGTGCAAACCGACAAGGGGACAACGAAAAAGACAATGAGCAGTTCTTC. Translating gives CSANRQGDNEKDNEQFF.

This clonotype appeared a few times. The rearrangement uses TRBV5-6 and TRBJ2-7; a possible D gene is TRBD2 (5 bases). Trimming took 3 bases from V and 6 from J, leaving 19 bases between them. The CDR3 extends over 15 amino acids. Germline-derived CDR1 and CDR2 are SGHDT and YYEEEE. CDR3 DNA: TGTGCCAGCAGCTCTGGTGTCGGGGTTCTCGTCGAGCAGTACTTC. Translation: CASSSGVGVLVEQYF.

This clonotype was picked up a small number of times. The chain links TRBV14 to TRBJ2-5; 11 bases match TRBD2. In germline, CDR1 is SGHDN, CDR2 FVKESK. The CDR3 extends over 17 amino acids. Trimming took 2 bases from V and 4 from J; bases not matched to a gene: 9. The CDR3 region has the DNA TGTGCCAGCAGCCAATTTACTAGCGGGGGCCTCGGAGAGACCCAGTACTTC. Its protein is CASSQFTSGGLGETQYF.

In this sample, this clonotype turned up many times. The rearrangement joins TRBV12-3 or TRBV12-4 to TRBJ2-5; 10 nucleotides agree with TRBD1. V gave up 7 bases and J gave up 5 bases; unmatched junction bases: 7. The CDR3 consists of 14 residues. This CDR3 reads CASTKTGGSETQYF. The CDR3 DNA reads TGTGCCAGCACGAAGACAGGGGGCTCGGAGACCCAGTACTTC.

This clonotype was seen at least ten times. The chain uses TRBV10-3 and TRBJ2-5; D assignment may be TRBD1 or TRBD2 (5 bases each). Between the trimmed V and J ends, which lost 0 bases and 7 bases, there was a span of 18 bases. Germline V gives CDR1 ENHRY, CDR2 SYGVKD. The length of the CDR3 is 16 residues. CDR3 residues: CAISESGRSPSLTQYF. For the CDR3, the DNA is TGTGCCATCAGTGAGTCGGGACGGTCCCCATCCTTGACCCAGTACTTC.

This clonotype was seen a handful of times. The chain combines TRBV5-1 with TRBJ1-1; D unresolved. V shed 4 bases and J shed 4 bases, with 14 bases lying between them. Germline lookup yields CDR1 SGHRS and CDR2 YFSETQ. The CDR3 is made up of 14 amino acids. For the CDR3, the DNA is TGCGCCAGCAGCGATCGCGGGGTATCCACTGAAGCTTTCTTT. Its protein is CASSDRGVSTEAFF.

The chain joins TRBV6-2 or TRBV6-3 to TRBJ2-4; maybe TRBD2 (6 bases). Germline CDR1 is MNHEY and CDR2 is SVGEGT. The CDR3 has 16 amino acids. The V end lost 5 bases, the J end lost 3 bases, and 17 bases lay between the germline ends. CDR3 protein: CASSPGPWGGKNIQYF. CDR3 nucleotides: TGTGCCAGCAGTCCCGGACCTTGGGGAGGCAAAAACATTCAGTACTTC.

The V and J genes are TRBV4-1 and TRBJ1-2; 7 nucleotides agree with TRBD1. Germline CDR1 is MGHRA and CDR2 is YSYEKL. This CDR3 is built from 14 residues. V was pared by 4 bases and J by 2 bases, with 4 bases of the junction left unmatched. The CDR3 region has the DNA TGCGCCAGCAGCCCCCTGGGACAGAACTATGGCTACACCTTC. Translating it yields CASSPLGQNYGYTF.

CDR3 sequence reads: CASNGLAGAGEQFF. The CDR3 DNA sequence: TGTGCCAGCAACGGACTAGCGGGAGCGGGTGAGCAGTTCTTC. The chain couples TRBV6-1 to TRBJ2-1; 13 nucleotides match TRBD2. The CDR3 covers 14 residues. V gave up 7 bases and J gave up 9 bases; unmatched junction bases: 6. Germline V gene data show CDR1 as MNHNS and CDR2 as SASEGT.

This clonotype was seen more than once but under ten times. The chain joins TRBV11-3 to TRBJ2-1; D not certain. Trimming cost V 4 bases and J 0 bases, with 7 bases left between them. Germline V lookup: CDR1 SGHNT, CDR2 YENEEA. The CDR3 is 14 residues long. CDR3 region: CASSSDPSYNEQFF. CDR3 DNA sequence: TGTGCCAGCAGCTCCGACCCCTCCTACAATGAGCAGTTCTTC.

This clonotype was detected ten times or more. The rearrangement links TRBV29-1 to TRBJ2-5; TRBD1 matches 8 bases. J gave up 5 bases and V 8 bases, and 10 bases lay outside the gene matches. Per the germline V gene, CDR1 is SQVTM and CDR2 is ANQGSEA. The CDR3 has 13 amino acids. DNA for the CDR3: TGCAGCCTATCGACAGGGGTCGGGGAGACCCAGTACTTC. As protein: CSLSTGVGETQYF.

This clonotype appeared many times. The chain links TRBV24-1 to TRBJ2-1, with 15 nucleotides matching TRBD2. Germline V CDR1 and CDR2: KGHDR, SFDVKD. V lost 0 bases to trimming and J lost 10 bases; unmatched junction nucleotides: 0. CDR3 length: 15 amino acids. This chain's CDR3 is CATSDLGLAGGEQFF. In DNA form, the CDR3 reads TGTGCCACCAGTGATTTGGGACTAGCGGGGGGGGAGCAGTTCTTC.

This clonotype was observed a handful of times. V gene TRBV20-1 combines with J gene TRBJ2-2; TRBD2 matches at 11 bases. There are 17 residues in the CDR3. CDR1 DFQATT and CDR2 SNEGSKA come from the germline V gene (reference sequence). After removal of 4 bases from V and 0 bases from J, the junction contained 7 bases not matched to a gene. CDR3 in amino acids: CSANRLAGPANTGELFF. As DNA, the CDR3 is TGCAGTGCTAATCGACTAGCGGGACCCGCGAACACCGGGGAGCTGTTTTTT.

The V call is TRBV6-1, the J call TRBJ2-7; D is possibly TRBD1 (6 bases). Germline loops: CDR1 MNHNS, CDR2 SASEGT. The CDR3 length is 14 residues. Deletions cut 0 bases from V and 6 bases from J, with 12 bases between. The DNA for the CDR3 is TGTGCCAGCAGTGAAGCGGGTGCCAGGGGCGAGCAGTACTTC. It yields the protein CASSEAGARGEQYF.

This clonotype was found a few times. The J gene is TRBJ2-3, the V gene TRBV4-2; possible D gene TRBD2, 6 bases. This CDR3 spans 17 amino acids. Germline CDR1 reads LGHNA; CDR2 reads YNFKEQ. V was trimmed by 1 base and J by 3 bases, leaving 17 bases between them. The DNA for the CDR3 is TGTGCCAGCAGCCAAGGCCCAGCGGGCGGTCCTACAGATACGCAGTATTTT. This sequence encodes CASSQGPAGGPTDTQYF.

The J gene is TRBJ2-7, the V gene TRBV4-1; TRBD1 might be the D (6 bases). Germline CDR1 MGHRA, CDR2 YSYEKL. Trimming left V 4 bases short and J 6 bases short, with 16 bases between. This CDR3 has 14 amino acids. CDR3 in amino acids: CASSRTGTLSEQYF. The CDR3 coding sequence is TGCGCCAGCAGCCGCACCGGGACACTCAGCGAGCAGTACTTC.